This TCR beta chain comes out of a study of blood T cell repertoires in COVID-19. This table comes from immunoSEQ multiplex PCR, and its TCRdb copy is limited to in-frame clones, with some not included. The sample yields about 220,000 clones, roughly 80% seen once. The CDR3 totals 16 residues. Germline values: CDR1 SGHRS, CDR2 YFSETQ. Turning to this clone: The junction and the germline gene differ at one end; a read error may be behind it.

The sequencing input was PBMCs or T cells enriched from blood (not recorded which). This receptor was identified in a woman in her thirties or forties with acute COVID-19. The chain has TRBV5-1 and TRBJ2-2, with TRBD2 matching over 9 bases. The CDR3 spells CASSLGPSGTTRELFF. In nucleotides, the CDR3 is TGCGCCAGCAGCTTGGGGCCTAGCGGGACCACCCGGGAGCTGTTTTTT.